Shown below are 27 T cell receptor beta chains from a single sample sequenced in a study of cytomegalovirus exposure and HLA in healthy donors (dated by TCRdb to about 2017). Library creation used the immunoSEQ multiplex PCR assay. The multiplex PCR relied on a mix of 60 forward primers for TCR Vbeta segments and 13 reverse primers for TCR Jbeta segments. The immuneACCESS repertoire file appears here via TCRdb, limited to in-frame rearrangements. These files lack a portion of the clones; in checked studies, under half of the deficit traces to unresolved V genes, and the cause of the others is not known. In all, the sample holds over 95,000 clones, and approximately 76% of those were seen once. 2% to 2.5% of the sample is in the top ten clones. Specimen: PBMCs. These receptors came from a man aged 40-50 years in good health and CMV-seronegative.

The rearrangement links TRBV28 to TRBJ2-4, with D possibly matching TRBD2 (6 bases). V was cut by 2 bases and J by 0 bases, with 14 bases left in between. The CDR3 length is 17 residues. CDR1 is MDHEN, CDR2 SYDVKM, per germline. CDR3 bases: TGTGCCAGCAGTTTAGGGGCTGGGAGGCTAGCCAAAAACATTCAGTACTTC. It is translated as CASSLGAGRLAKNIQYF. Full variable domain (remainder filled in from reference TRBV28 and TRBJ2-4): DVKVTQSSRYLVKRTGEKVFLECVQDMDHENMFWYRQDPGLGLRLIYFSYDVKMKEKGDIPEGYSVSREKKERFSLILESASTNQTSMYLCASSLGAGRLAKNIQYFGAGTRLSVL.

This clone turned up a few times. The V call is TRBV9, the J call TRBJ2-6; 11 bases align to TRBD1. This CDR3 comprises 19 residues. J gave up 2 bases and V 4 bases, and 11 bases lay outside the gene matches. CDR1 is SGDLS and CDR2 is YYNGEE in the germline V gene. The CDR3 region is CASSRGQGAIVAGANVLTF. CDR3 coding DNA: TGTGCCAGCAGCCGTGGACAGGGGGCTATTGTAGCTGGGGCCAACGTCCTGACTTTC.

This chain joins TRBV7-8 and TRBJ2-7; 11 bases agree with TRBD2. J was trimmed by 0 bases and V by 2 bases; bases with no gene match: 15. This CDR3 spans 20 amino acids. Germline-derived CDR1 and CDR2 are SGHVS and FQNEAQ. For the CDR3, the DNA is TGTGCCAGCAGCTTAAGGCCCACCAATCTACTAGCGGGAGCCTCCTACGAGCAGTACTTC. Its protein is CASSLRPTNLLAGASYEQYF.

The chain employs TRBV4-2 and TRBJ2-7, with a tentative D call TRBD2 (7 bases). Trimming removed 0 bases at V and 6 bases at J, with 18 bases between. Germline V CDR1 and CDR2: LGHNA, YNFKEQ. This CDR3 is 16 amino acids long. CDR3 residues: CASSQDLRGAFSEQYF. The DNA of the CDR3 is TGTGCCAGCAGCCAAGATCTTCGGGGGGCTTTTTCCGAGCAGTACTTC.

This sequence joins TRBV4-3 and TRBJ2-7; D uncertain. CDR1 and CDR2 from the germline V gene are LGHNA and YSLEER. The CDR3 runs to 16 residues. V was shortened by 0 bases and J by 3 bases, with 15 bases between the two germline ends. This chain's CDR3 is CASSQDLWAVNYEQYF. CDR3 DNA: TGCGCCAGCAGCCAAGACCTTTGGGCAGTAAACTACGAGCAGTACTTC.

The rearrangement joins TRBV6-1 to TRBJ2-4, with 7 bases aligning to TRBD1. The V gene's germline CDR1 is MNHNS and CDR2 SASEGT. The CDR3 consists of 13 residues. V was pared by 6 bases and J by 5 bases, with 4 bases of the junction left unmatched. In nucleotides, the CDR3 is TGTGCCAGCAGACGACAGGGCCAAAACATTCAGTACTTC. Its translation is CASRRQGQNIQYF.

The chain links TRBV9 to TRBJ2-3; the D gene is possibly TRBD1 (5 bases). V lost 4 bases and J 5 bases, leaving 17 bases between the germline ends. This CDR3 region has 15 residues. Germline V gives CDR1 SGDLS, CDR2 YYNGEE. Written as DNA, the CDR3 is TGTGCCAGCAGCACATCCCAAGGGGCTTTAGATACGCAGTATTTT. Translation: CASSTSQGALDTQYF.

The CDR3 DNA is TGTGCCAGCAGCCCGGGGGTAGGCACGGAGGCCCAGTACTTC. Encoded protein: CASSPGVGTEAQYF. This chain joins TRBV7-3 and TRBJ2-5, with D perhaps TRBD2 (6 bases). Germline V gene lookup returns CDR1 SGHTA and CDR2 FQGTGA. This CDR3 has 14 residues. V lost 5 bases and J 9 bases, leaving 19 bases between the germline ends.

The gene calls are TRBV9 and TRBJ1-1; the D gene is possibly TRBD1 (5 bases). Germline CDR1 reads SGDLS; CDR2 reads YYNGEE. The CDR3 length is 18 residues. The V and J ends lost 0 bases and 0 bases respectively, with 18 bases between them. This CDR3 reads CASSVVPPGGRLNTEAFF. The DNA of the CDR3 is TGTGCCAGCAGCGTAGTCCCACCCGGGGGTCGCCTGAACACTGAAGCTTTCTTT.

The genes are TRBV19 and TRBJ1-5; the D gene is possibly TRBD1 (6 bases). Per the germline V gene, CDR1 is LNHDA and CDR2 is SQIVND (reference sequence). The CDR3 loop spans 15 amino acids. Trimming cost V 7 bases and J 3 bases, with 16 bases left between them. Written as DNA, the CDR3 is TGTGCCAGTAAACTTCGGGACACATTCAATCAGCCCCAGCATTTT. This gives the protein CASKLRDTFNQPQHF.

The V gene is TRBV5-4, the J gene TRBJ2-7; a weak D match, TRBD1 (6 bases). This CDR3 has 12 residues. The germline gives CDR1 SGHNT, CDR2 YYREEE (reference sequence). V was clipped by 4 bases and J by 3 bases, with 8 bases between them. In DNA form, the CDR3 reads TGTGCCAGCAGCATAGGGGGCTACGAGCAGTACTTC. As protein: CASSIGGYEQYF.

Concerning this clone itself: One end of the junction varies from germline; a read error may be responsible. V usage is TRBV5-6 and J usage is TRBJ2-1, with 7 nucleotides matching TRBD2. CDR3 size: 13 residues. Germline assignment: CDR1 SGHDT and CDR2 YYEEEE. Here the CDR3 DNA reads TGTGCCAGCAGCTTGCCCCAGAGCGGGGAGCGGTTCTTC. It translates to CASSLPQSGERFF. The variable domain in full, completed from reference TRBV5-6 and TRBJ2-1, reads DAGVTQSPTHLIKTRGQQVTLRCSPKSGHDTVSWYQQALGQGPQFIFQYYEEEERQRGNFPDRFSGHQFPNYSSELNVNALLLGDSALYLCASSLPQSGERFFGPGTRLTVL.

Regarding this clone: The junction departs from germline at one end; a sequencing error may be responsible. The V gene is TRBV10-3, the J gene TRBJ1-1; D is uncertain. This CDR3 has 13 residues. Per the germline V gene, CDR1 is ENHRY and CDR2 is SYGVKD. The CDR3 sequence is CASSYSLGTEAFF. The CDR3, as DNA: TGTGCCAGCAGTTACAGCTTGGGCACTGAAGCTTTCTTT.

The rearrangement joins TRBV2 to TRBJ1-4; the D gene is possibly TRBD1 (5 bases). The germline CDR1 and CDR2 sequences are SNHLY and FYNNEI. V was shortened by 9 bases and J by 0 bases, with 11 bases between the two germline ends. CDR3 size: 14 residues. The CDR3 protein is CASVPGATNEKLFF. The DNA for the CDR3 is TGTGCCAGTGTCCCGGGGGCAACTAATGAAAAACTGTTTTTT.

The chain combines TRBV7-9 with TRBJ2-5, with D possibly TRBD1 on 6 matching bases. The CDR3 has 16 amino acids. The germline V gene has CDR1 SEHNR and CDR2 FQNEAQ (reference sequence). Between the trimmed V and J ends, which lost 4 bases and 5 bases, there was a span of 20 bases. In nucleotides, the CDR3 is TGTGCCAGCAGCTCATACAGGGAATTGGGCCGGGAGACCCAGTACTTC. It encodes CASSSYRELGRETQYF.

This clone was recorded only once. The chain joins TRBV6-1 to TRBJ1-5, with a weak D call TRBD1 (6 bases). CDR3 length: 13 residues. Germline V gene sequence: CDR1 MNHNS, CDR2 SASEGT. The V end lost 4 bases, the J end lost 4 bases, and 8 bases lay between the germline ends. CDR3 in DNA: TGTGCCAGCAGTGGGACAGCGAATCAGCCCCAGCATTTT. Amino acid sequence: CASSGTANQPQHF.

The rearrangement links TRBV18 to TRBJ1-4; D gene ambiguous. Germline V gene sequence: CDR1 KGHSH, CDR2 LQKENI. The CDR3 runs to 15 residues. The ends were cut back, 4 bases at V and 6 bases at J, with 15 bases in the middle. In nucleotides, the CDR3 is TGTGCCAGCTCACTCGACTCTCTAGTCCATGAAAAACTGTTTTTT. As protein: CASSLDSLVHEKLFF. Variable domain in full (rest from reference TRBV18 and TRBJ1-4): NAGVMQNPRHLVRRRGQEARLRCSPMKGHSHVYWYRQLPEEGLKFMVYLQKENIIDESGMPKERFSAEFPKEGPSILRIQQVVRGDSAAYFCASSLDSLVHEKLFFGSGTQLSVL.

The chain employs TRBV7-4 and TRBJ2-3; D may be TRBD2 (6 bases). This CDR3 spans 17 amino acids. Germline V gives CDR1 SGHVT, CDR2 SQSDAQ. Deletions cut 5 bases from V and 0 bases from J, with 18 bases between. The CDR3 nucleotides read TGTGCCAGCAGCCTCCCCCTAGCGAGAGGAAGCACAGATACGCAGTATTTT. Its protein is CASSLPLARGSTDTQYF. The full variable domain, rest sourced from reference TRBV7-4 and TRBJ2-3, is GAGVSQSPRYKVAKRGRDVALRCDSISGHVTLYWYRQTLGQGSEVLTYSQSDAQRDKSGRPSGRFSAERPERSVSTLKIQRTEQGDSAVYLCASSLPLARGSTDTQYFGPGTRLTVL.

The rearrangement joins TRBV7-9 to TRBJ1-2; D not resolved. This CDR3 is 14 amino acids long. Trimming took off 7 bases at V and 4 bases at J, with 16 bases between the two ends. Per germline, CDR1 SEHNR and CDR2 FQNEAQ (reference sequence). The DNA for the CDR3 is TGTGCCAGCACTTCCGGGTCGGGAGGCTATGGCTACACCTTC. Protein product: CASTSGSGGYGYTF.

CDR3 DNA sequence: TGTGCCAGCAGCCGGATTACAGGGAATGAGCAGTTCTTC. This codes for CASSRITGNEQFF. The chain recombines TRBV11-3 with TRBJ2-1; the D gene is possibly TRBD1 (6 bases). The CDR3 has 13 residues. V was trimmed by 5 bases and J by 7 bases, leaving 12 bases between them. Germline V gene lookup returns CDR1 SGHNT and CDR2 YENEEA.

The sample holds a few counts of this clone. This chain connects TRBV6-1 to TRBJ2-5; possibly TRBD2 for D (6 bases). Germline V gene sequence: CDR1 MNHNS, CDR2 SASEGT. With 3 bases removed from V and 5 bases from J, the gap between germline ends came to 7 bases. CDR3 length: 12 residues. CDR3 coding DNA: TGTGCCAGCAGTGAGCTAGCGGAGACCCAGTACTTC. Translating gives CASSELAETQYF.

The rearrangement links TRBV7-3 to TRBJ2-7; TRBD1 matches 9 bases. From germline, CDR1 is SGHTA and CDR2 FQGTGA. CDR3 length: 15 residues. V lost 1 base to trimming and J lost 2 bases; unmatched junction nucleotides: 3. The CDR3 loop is CASSLMGQGAYEQYF. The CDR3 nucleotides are TGTGCCAGCAGCTTAATGGGACAGGGCGCCTACGAGCAGTACTTC. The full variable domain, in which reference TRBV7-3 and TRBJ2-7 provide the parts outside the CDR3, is GAGVSQTPSNKVTEKGKYVELRCDPISGHTALYWYRQSLGQGPEFLIYFQGTGAADDSGLPNDRFFAVRPEGSVSTLKIQRTERGDSAVYLCASSLMGQGAYEQYFGPGTRLTVT.

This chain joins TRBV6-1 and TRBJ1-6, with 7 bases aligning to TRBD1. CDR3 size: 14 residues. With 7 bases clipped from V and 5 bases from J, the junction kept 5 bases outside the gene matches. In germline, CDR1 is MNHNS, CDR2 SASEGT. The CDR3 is CASTNRGHNSPLHF. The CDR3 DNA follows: TGTGCCAGCACGAACAGGGGACATAATTCACCCCTCCACTTT.

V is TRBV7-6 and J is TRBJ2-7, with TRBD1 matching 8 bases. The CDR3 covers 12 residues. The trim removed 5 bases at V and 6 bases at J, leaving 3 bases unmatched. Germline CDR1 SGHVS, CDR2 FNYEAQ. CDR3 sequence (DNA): TGTGCCAGCAGCGAGACAGGGGTCGAGCAGTACTTC. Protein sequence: CASSETGVEQYF.

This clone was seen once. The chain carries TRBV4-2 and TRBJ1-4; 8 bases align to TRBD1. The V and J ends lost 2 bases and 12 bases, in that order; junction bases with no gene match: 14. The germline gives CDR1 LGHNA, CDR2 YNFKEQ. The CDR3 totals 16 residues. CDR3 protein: CASSQPRQGTSRELFF. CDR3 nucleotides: TGTGCCAGCAGCCAACCCAGACAGGGGACCAGTAGGGAACTGTTTTTT.

CDR3 amino acids: CASSFLPTGYTF. The CDR3 nucleotides are TGTGCCAGCAGTTTCCTTCCTACGGGCTACACCTTC. The rearrangement joins TRBV27 to TRBJ1-2; no reliable D call. The germline gives CDR1 MNHEY, CDR2 SMNVEV (reference sequence). This CDR3 is 12 amino acids long. V was cut by 3 bases and J by 8 bases, with 10 bases left in between.

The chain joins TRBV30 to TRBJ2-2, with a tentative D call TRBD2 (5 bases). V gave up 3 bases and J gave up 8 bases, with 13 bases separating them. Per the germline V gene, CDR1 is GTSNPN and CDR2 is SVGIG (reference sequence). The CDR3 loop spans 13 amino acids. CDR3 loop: CAWRWLASGELFF. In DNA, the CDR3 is TGTGCCTGGAGATGGCTAGCTTCAGGGGAGCTGTTTTTT. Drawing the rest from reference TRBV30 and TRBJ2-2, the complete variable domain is SQTIHQWPATLVQPVGSPLSLECTVEGTSNPNLYWYRQAAGRGLQLLFYSVGIGQISSEVPQNLSASRPQDRQFILSSKKLLLSDSGFYLCAWRWLASGELFFGEGSRLTVL.